Included here is one T cell receptor (beta chain) sequence, with context. Its target is not known. CDR1 is SEHNR and CDR2 is FQNEAQ in the germline V gene (reference sequence). The CDR3 totals 17 residues. V lost 4 bases, J lost 5 bases, and 14 bases stayed unmatched. This sample is drawn from a study of blood T cells in healthy people across ages. Study-wide results and limits: Estimates of diversity drawn from one million T cells were considered underestimates. More naive CD4+ cells and higher diversity were found in long-lived than in aged donors.

Combining a sample-barcoded 5' primer with a J-beta primer mix, a second PCR ran for roughly 7 to 12 cycles. MiXCR, applied by TCRdb to the 5' RACE reads, yields one record per CDR3 protein. The sample contains about 1.7 million distinct CDR3 sequences, 28% of which appear only once. This rearrangement joins TRBV7-9 to TRBJ2-3, with 8 positions matching TRBD2. Sequencing used blood. The source is a woman aged 25 to 39 in good health. CDR3 nucleotide sequence: TGTGCCAGCAGCTCACCCTCTATAGCGGGAAGGAAAGATACGCAGTATTTT. Translation gives CASSSPSIAGRKDTQYF.